Detailed here is one T cell receptor beta chain. Regions amplified from RNA transcripts were the TCR beta CDR3 regions. TCR CDR3 regions were first amplified by RT-PCR with HTBI primers. TCRdb called the multiplex PCR reads again in MiXCR, with one record for every CDR3 protein. The sample lists around 490,000 distinct CDR3 sequences; about 20% were seen once. The entry originates in a study of T cells in Graves' hyperthyroidism and ophthalmopathy. Ophthalmopathy patients all had a Clinical Activity Score of at least 3, a NOSPECS grade of at least 4 and disease under 3 months old. Each diagnosis was grounded in clinical symptoms, serum thyroxine and TRAb, thyroid ultrasound, and orbital computed tomography. V lost 0 bases, J lost 4 bases, and 11 bases lay in between. CDR1 SGDLS and CDR2 YYNGEE come from the germline V gene. The CDR3 contains 15 residues.

The sequence came from a man aged 40-49 years with Graves' ophthalmopathy. The genes are TRBV9 and TRBJ2-1, with D perhaps matching TRBD1 (6 bases). Sequencing was carried out using blood. CDR3 sequence: CASSVDGQPYNEQFF. DNA for the CDR3: TGTGCCAGCAGCGTAGATGGACAGCCTTACAATGAGCAGTTCTTC. Combining the CDR3 with reference TRBV9 and TRBJ2-1 gives the whole variable domain DSGVTQTPKHLITATGQRVTLRCSPRSGDLSVYWYQQSLDQGLQFLIQYYNGEERAKGNILERFSAQQFPDLHSELNLSSLELGDSALYFCASSVDGQPYNEQFFGPGTRLTVL.